What follows are 30 T cell receptor beta chains derived from one specimen sequenced in a study of blood T cells in healthy people across ages. Through a sample-barcoded 5' primer and a J-beta primer mix, a second PCR was run for about 6 to 11 cycles. TCRdb recomputed calls from the 5' RACE reads with MiXCR, one row per CDR3 protein. Of 1.5 million to 2 million distinct CDR3 sequences listed, roughly 28% are singletons. The sequenced material came from blood. Receptor source: a woman aged 30 to 39 in good health.

This clonotype came up many times. This rearrangement joins TRBV5-1 to TRBJ2-6; D is ambiguous. CDR1 is SGHRS, CDR2 YFSETQ, per germline. CDR3 length: 15 amino acids. The V and J ends lost 4 bases and 2 bases respectively, with 10 bases between them. CDR3 protein: CASSGGDTGANVLTF. In nucleotides, the CDR3 is TGCGCCAGCAGCGGTGGCGATACTGGGGCCAACGTCCTGACTTTC.

The genes are TRBV4-3 and TRBJ2-7, with D possibly being TRBD2 (6 bases). Deletions cut 4 bases from V and 7 bases from J, with 26 bases between. This CDR3 spans 17 amino acids. The germline CDR1 and CDR2 sequences are LGHNA and YSLEER. CDR3 region: CASSPRPGTDSYNEQYF. In DNA, the CDR3 is TGCGCCAGCAGCCCACGTCCCGGGACTGACTCCTACAATGAGCAGTACTTC.

This clonotype showed up just a few times. The rearrangement links TRBV7-2 to TRBJ2-7, with TRBD2 identical over 8 bases. Trimming took 5 bases from V and 7 from J; bases not matched to a gene: 7. The CDR3 sequence is 13 residues long. The V gene's germline CDR1 is SGHTA and CDR2 FQGNSA. In DNA form, the CDR3 reads TGTGCCAGCAGCCCCAACCCGGGGGGGGAGCAGTACTTC. It is translated as CASSPNPGGEQYF.

The chain combines TRBV24-1 with TRBJ2-3; perhaps TRBD1 as D (5 bases). V was shortened by 8 bases and J by 6 bases, with 8 bases between the two germline ends. Germline CDR1 and CDR2: KGHDR and SFDVKD. This CDR3 has 11 amino acids. This CDR3 reads CATNSGDTQYF. The CDR3 region has the DNA TGTGCCACCAACTCAGGGGATACGCAGTATTTT.

Of note for this clonotype: One end of the junction is discordant with germline, which a read error may explain. The chain uses TRBV4-2 and TRBJ2-5; D is ambiguous. CDR3 length equals 14 residues. Germline V gene sequence: CDR1 LGHNA, CDR2 YNFKEQ. The CDR3 here is CAGSQEANQETQYF. The CDR3 coding sequence is TGTGCCGGCAGCCAAGAGGCAAATCAAGAGACCCAGTACTTC.

The chain joins TRBV10-2 to TRBJ2-1, with D perhaps matching TRBD2 (5 bases). Germline V gives CDR1 WSHSY, CDR2 SAAADI. Trimming removed 8 bases at V and 10 bases at J, with 21 bases between. This CDR3 region has 14 residues. The CDR3 loop reads CASEERTSSYEQFF. DNA for the CDR3: TGCGCCAGCGAAGAGCGGACGAGCTCCTACGAGCAGTTCTTC.

V and J are TRBV12-5 and TRBJ2-1, with D perhaps TRBD2 (5 bases). There are 16 residues in the CDR3. Germline V gene lookup returns CDR1 LGHNT and CDR2 FRNRAP. With 2 bases removed from V and 7 bases from J, the gap between germline ends came to 18 bases. CDR3 sequence: CASGLILSEVRNEQFF. DNA of the CDR3: TGTGCTAGTGGTTTGATCCTTAGCGAGGTGAGGAATGAGCAGTTCTTC.

The chain combines TRBV20-1 with TRBJ2-3; 10 positions agree with TRBD1. CDR1 DFQATT and CDR2 SNEGSKA come from the germline V gene (reference sequence). The CDR3 is made up of 15 amino acids. Germline trimming cut 6 bases from V and 3 bases from J; bases unmatched to any gene: 9. This CDR3 reads CSAPPAGQGTDTQYF. The CDR3 DNA follows: TGCAGTGCCCCCCCCGCGGGACAGGGGACAGATACGCAGTATTTT.

The sample holds many counts of this clonotype. The chain couples TRBV21-1 to TRBJ2-7. TRBV21-1 is deemed a pseudogene. CDR3 length: 10 amino acids. CDR3 in amino acids: CATQRYEQYF. DNA of the CDR3: TGTGCCACCCAGCGTTACGAGCAGTACTTC.

This sequence joins TRBV27 and TRBJ2-7; D ambiguous. V dropped 6 bases and J dropped 2 bases, with 11 bases sitting between them. From germline, CDR1 is MNHEY and CDR2 SMNVEV (reference sequence). This CDR3 contains 13 residues. This CDR3 is CASSPAWTYEQYF. CDR3 DNA sequence: TGTGCCAGCAGCCCGGCATGGACCTACGAGCAGTACTTC.

The rearrangement joins TRBV20-1 to TRBJ2-4; the D gene is possibly TRBD2 (6 bases). Germline CDR1 and CDR2: DFQATT and SNEGSKA (reference sequence). The V and J ends lost 0 bases and 4 bases respectively, with 10 bases between them. The CDR3 is 14 residues long. DNA for the CDR3: TGCAGTGCTAGAGATCGGGGACTTAAAAACATTCAGTACTTC. It codes for CSARDRGLKNIQYF.

In the case of this clonotype: A much larger clone sits a single nucleotide away, making a read error possible. V gene TRBV20-1 combines with J gene TRBJ2-1; perhaps TRBD2 as D (7 bases). Germline assignment: CDR1 DFQATT and CDR2 SNEGSKA (reference sequence). This CDR3 spans 12 amino acids. The CDR3 DNA is TGCAGTGCTAACAGGGACTACAATGAGCAGTGCTTC. Its protein is CSANRDYNEQCF.

This clonotype was detected a few times. V is TRBV5-1 and J is TRBJ2-2; no definite D call. Germline CDR1 reads SGHRS; CDR2 reads YFSETQ. Deletions cut 4 bases from V and 1 base from J, with 11 bases between. The CDR3 runs to 15 residues. CDR3 protein: CASSNRPKNTGELFF. CDR3 nucleotides: TGCGCCAGCAGCAACCGGCCGAAGAACACCGGGGAGCTGTTTTTT.

This clonotype was counted a few times. This rearrangement joins TRBV5-1 to TRBJ2-3; no reliable D call. CDR3 length equals 13 residues. CDR1 and CDR2 from the germline V gene are SGHRS and YFSETQ. Trimming shortened V by 4 bases and J by 0 bases, and 6 bases separated the two germline ends. CDR3 sequence reads: CASSKPSTDTQYF. The CDR3 nucleotides read TGCGCCAGCAGCAAACCTAGCACAGATACGCAGTATTTT.

The gene calls are TRBV5-5 and TRBJ1-2; D gene ambiguous. Trimming cost V 4 bases and J 9 bases, with 22 bases left between them. Germline V gene sequence: CDR1 SGHKS, CDR2 YYEKEE (reference sequence). The CDR3 has 15 amino acids. The CDR3 loop reads CASSPHPQRASRYTF. The CDR3, as DNA: TGTGCCAGCAGCCCCCACCCACAGAGGGCGTCCCGCTACACCTTC.

This chain joins TRBV7-2 and TRBJ2-7, with a possible D match to TRBD1 (6 bases). CDR3 length: 14 amino acids. The V gene's germline CDR1 is SGHTA and CDR2 FQGNSA. Trimming took 5 bases from V and 4 from J, leaving 15 bases between them. CDR3 amino acids: CASSRGGQPYEQYF. CDR3 in DNA: TGTGCCAGCAGCCGAGGGGGACAACCTTACGAGCAGTACTTC.

The chain links TRBV5-1 to TRBJ1-1; a weak D match, TRBD1 (6 bases). V lost 4 bases to trimming and J lost 4 bases, with 11 bases between them. Germline V gene lookup returns CDR1 SGHRS and CDR2 YFSETQ. The CDR3 length is 13 residues. CDR3 in amino acids: CASSLTGITEAFF. The CDR3, as DNA: TGCGCCAGCAGCCTCACAGGGATCACTGAAGCTTTCTTT.

As to this clonotype: A much larger clone differs by one base, so this may be a read error. This rearrangement joins TRBV10-3 to TRBJ2-3, with 8 bases that match TRBD2. CDR3 length: 12 amino acids. J lost 7 bases, V lost 5 bases, and 2 bases had no gene match. Germline values: CDR1 ENHRY, CDR2 SYGVKD. The CDR3 sequence: CAISSGSNTQYF. CDR3 DNA sequence: TGTGCCATCAGTAGCGGGAGTAATACGCAGTATTTT.

This sequence joins TRBV28 and TRBJ2-3; 7 bases are a match to TRBD2. CDR3 size: 16 residues. With 10 bases clipped from V and 3 bases from J, the junction kept 16 bases outside the gene matches. CDR1 is MDHEN, CDR2 SYDVKM, per germline. The CDR3 loop is CANNFVGGRGTDTQYF. In nucleotides, the CDR3 is TGTGCCAACAATTTCGTGGGAGGGCGAGGGACAGATACGCAGTATTTT.

This clonotype was recorded many times. This chain connects TRBV29-1 to TRBJ1-2, with no clear D. Germline values: CDR1 SQVTM, CDR2 ANQGSEA. Trimming cost V 6 bases and J 4 bases, with 12 bases left between them. This CDR3 has 12 residues. As DNA, the CDR3 is TGCAGCGTCTCCGGGTCCTCCTATGGCTACACCTTC. It specifies CSVSGSSYGYTF. The full variable domain, in which reference TRBV29-1 and TRBJ1-2 provide the parts outside the CDR3, is SAVISQKPSRDICQRGTSLTIQCQVDSQVTMMFWYRQQPGQSLTLIATANQGSEATYESGFVIDKFPISRPNLTFSTLTVSNMSPEDSSIYLCSVSGSSYGYTFGSGTRLTVV.

This clonotype was recorded a few times. The chain carries TRBV7-9 and TRBJ2-1; no definite D call. This CDR3 region has 13 residues. Germline lookup yields CDR1 SEHNR and CDR2 FQNEAQ (reference sequence). V shed 3 bases and J shed 8 bases, with 11 bases lying between them. Here the CDR3 DNA reads TGTGCCAGCAGCTTCAGCGAAAATTATGAGCAGTTCTTC. Its protein product is CASSFSENYEQFF. Together with reference TRBV7-9 and TRBJ2-1, the CDR3 gives the full variable domain: DTGVSQNPRHKITKRGQNVTFRCDPISEHNRLYWYRQTLGQGPEFLTYFQNEAQLEKSRLLSDRFSAERPKGSFSTLEIQRTEQGDSAMYLCASSFSENYEQFFGPGTRLTVL.

This chain connects TRBV9 to TRBJ2-1; a weak D match, TRBD2 (7 bases). The CDR3 is 15 residues long. The V and J ends lost 0 bases and 8 bases respectively, with 15 bases between them. CDR1 is SGDLS and CDR2 is YYNGEE in the germline V gene. CDR3 amino acids: CASSVASGGLDEQFF. CDR3 DNA sequence: TGTGCCAGCAGCGTAGCGTCGGGGGGCCTAGATGAGCAGTTCTTC.

The chain links TRBV20-1 to TRBJ2-1; D is unresolved. Per the germline V gene, CDR1 is DFQATT and CDR2 is SNEGSKA (reference sequence). V lost 4 bases to trimming and J lost 6 bases, with 10 bases between them. This CDR3 has 12 residues. The CDR3 bases are TGCAGTGCTAATCAAAACCCCAATGAGCAGTTCTTC. Translated: CSANQNPNEQFF.

The chain couples TRBV9 to TRBJ1-6; TRBD1 might be the D (5 bases). With 3 bases removed from V and 10 bases from J, the gap between germline ends came to 17 bases. Germline V gives CDR1 SGDLS, CDR2 YYNGEE. This CDR3 comprises 15 residues. The DNA of the CDR3 is TGTGCCAGCAGCGCTACACCCTGGCGGGGGTCACCCCTCCACTTT. Protein: CASSATPWRGSPLHF. The full variable domain, in which reference TRBV9 and TRBJ1-6 provide the parts outside the CDR3, is DSGVTQTPKHLITATGQRVTLRCSPRSGDLSVYWYQQSLDQGLQFLIQYYNGEERAKGNILERFSAQQFPDLHSELNLSSLELGDSALYFCASSATPWRGSPLHFGNGTRLTVT.

The chain has TRBV6-5 and TRBJ1-1; D remains ambiguous. Trimming took 5 bases from V and 1 from J, leaving 11 bases between them. CDR1 MNHEY and CDR2 SVGAGI come from the germline V gene. This CDR3 contains 14 residues. For the CDR3, the DNA is TGTGCCAGCAGTCCTGATGTTTGGAACACTGAAGCTTTCTTT. It yields the protein CASSPDVWNTEAFF.

The chain is built from TRBV12-3 or TRBV12-4 and TRBJ1-1; TRBD1 agrees at 8 bases. V dropped 7 bases and J dropped 5; count of bases not matched to a gene: 6. The CDR3 spans 13 residues. The CDR3 DNA follows: TGTGCCAGCAACCAGGACAGGGAGACTGAAGCTTTCTTT. It is translated as CASNQDRETEAFF.

This clonotype has at least ten counts. The V gene is TRBV7-2, the J gene TRBJ2-3; 8 bases agree with TRBD2. This CDR3 region has 14 residues. V lost 8 bases to trimming and J lost 2 bases; unmatched junction nucleotides: 6. Germline V CDR1 and CDR2: SGHTA, FQGNSA. CDR3 protein: CASGRGGNTDTQYF. CDR3 sequence (DNA): TGTGCCAGCGGGCGCGGGGGGAACACAGATACGCAGTATTTT.

Worth noting for this clonotype: A read error may be the cause here, since a much bigger clone is one base away. This chain connects TRBV12-3 or TRBV12-4 to TRBJ2-3, with 8 bases lining up with TRBD2. The CDR3 is made up of 15 amino acids. The chain's CDR3 is CASSPAGVLADAQYF. The CDR3 DNA reads TGTGCCAGCAGTCCAGCGGGGGTGTTGGCAGATGCGCAGTATTTT.

This clonotype was counted only a few times. An end of the junction differs from the germline gene, which may be a read error. This CDR3 reads CGVEDYGGRSYEQYF. CDR3 coding DNA: TGCGGCGTTGAGGATTACGGCGGGCGCTCCTACGAGCAGTACTTC. This sequence joins TRBV29-1 and TRBJ2-7, with D perhaps matching TRBD2 (5 bases). This CDR3 comprises 15 residues. Germline-derived CDR1 and CDR2 are SQVTM and ANQGSEA.

A remark on this clonotype: At one of its ends the junction is not consistent with the germline gene, which may arise from a read error. This chain uses TRBV28 with TRBJ1-5; D is possibly TRBD1 (5 bases). The CDR3 extends over 13 amino acids. CDR1 MDHEN and CDR2 SYDVKM come from the germline V gene. The CDR3 spells CASRAGSGQLQHF. DNA of the CDR3: TGTGCCAGCAGAGCAGGGTCTGGTCAGCTCCAGCATTTT.